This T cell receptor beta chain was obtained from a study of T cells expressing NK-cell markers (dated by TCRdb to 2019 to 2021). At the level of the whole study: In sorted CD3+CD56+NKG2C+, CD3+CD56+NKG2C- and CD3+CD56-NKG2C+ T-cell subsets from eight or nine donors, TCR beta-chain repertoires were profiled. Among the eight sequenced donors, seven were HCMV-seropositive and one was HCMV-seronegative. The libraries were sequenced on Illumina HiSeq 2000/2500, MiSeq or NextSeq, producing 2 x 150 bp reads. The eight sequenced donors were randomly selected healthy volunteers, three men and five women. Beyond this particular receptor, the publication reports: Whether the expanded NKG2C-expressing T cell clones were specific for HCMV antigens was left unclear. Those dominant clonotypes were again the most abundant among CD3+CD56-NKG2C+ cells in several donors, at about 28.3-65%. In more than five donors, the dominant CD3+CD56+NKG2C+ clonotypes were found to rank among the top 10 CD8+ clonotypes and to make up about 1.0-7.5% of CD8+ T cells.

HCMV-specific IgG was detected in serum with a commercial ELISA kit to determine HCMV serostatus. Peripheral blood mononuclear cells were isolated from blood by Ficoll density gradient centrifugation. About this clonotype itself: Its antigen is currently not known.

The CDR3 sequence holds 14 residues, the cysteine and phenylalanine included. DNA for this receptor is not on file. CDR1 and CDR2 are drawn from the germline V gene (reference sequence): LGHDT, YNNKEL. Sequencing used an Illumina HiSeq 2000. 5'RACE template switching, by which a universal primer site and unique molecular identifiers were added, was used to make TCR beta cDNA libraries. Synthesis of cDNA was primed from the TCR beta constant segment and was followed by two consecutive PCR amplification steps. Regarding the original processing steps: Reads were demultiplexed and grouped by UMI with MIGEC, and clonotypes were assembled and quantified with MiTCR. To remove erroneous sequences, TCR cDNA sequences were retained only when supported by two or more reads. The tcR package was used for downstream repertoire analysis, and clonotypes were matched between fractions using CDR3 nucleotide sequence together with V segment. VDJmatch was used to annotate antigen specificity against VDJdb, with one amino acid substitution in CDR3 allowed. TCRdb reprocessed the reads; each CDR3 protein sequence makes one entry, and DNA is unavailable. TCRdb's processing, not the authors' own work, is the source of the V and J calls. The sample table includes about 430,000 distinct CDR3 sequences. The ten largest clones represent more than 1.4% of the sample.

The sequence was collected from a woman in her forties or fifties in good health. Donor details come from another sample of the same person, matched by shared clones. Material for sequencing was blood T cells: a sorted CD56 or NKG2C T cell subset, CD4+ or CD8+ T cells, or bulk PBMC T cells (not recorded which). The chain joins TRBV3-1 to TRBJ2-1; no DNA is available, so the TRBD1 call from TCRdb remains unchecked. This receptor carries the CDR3 CASSQWGPPWEQFF.